The rows below give T cell receptor beta chains drawn from one sample of a study of B cell selection in AIRE deficiency. Clones were read by immunoSEQ multiplex PCR, and TCRdb kept only the in-frame ones, dropping some. The sample consists of 20,000 to 30,000 clones, 92% of them appearing once. Material: CD4+CD25+ Tregs sorted from PBMCs. The receptors shown here come from a human donor in good health. Both conserved end residues are part of each CDR3.

CDR3 protein,J gene,V gene
CASSLDLVLGTGGHNEQFF,TRBJ2-1,TRBV5-6
CASSLGSNQPQHF,TRBJ1-5,TRBV5-1
CASSLLWDSYGYTF,TRBJ1-2,TRBV13
CASRDRLAGQETQYF,TRBJ2-5,TRBV2
CASSQRLDSLTYEQYF,TRBJ2-7,TRBV18
CASSPSGTALYEQYF,TRBJ2-7,TRBV18
CASSSPTGELFF,TRBJ2-2,TRBV7-6
CASREPTGDIQYF,TRBJ2-4,TRBV11-2
CASPSASGEAFF,TRBJ1-1,TRBV6-5
CASSHRQGRFEAFF,TRBJ1-1,TRBV19
CASSLYQGASETQYF,TRBJ2-5,TRBV11-2